The 2 T cell receptor beta chains below come from one sample, sequenced in a study of cytomegalovirus exposure and HLA in healthy donors. PCR used 60 Vbeta primers and 13 Jbeta primers. Only in-frame clones appear in the TCRdb table, and some are missing; sequencing was by immunoSEQ multiplex PCR. The specimen's table records 140,000 to 150,000 clones. Sequenced input: PBMCs. The origin of the receptors is a male donor in good health and CMV-seronegative.

The rearrangement links TRBV5-1 to TRBJ1-2; no reliable D call. CDR1 is SGHRS, CDR2 YFSETQ, per germline. V was clipped by 3 bases and J by 3 bases, with 12 bases between them. This CDR3 has 14 amino acids. The CDR3 coding sequence is TGCGCCAGCAGCTCAACTTCCGGGGACTATGGCTACACCTTC. Translating gives CASSSTSGDYGYTF.

This chain uses TRBV18 with TRBJ1-2; 7 nucleotides agree with TRBD1. CDR1 and CDR2 (germline): KGHSH, LQKENI. V lost 8 bases to trimming and J lost 5 bases; unmatched junction nucleotides: 14. This CDR3 has 15 residues. This CDR3 is CASHSQGHHLYGYTF. The CDR3 DNA sequence: TGTGCCAGCCATTCACAGGGGCACCACCTTTATGGCTACACCTTC.